This is a list of T cell receptor beta chains from one sample in a study of cytomegalovirus exposure and HLA in healthy donors. Only in-frame clones appear in the TCRdb table, and some are missing; sequencing was by immunoSEQ multiplex PCR. The sample yields approximately 140,000 clones, approximately 91% seen once. The material sequenced was PBMCs. Receptors were obtained from a woman aged 40 to 49 in good health and CMV-seronegative. The CDR3 runs from the conserved cysteine through the conserved F or W. The order of the fields is clone size, J gene, V gene, D gene, CDR3 DNA, CDR3 protein. The D gene is left open where the match is weak. Not every row has a clone size; where given, it reads once, few, many or a size class.

clone_size: few
j_call: TRBJ1-1
v_call: TRBV5-5
d_call: .
cdr3_nt: TGTGCCAGCAGCGGACGTGGGGCCATGAACACTGAAGCTTTCTTT
cdr3_aa: CASSGRGAMNTEAFF

clone_size: .
j_call: TRBJ2-2
v_call: TRBV7-2
d_call: TRBD2
cdr3_nt: TGTGCCAGCAGCTTATATCTAGCGGGACGACTCCGAAACACCGGGGAGCTGTTTTTT
cdr3_aa: CASSLYLAGRLRNTGELFF

clone_size: few
j_call: TRBJ2-1
v_call: TRBV6-1
d_call: .
cdr3_nt: TGTGCCAGCAGGGAGGTCGGCTACAATGAGCAGTTCTTC
cdr3_aa: CASREVGYNEQFF

clone_size: .
j_call: TRBJ1-5
v_call: TRBV27
d_call: .
cdr3_nt: TGTGCCAGCAGTTTCGTACAGAATCAGCCCCAGCATTTT
cdr3_aa: CASSFVQNQPQHF

clone_size: .
j_call: TRBJ1-1
v_call: TRBV9
d_call: .
cdr3_nt: TGTGCCAGCAGCACTACGCCACAGGGAACTACTGAAGCTTTCTTT
cdr3_aa: CASSTTPQGTTEAFF

clone_size: .
j_call: TRBJ2-2
v_call: TRBV10-3
d_call: TRBD2
cdr3_nt: TGTGCCATCAGTGAGTCGACGGGACTAGCGTCCACCGGGGAGCTGTTTTTT
cdr3_aa: CAISESTGLASTGELFF

clone_size: .
j_call: TRBJ2-3
v_call: TRBV7-2
d_call: .
cdr3_nt: TGTGCCAGCAGCCCCCTGCCGGGTTCAGATACGCAGTATTTT
cdr3_aa: CASSPLPGSDTQYF

clone_size: .
j_call: TRBJ2-1
v_call: TRBV5-1
d_call: TRBD2
cdr3_nt: TGCGCCAGCAGCTTGGTTAGCGGGATAGCTAACAATGAGCAGTTCTTC
cdr3_aa: CASSLVSGIANNEQFF

clone_size: .
j_call: TRBJ2-1
v_call: TRBV20-1
d_call: .
cdr3_nt: TGCAGTGCTAGAGATAGGGGTGAGCAGTTCTTC
cdr3_aa: CSARDRGEQFF

clone_size: .
j_call: TRBJ1-1
v_call: TRBV28
d_call: .
cdr3_nt: TGTGCCAGCAGTACTGGACAGATGAACACTGAAGCTTTCTTT
cdr3_aa: CASSTGQMNTEAFF

clone_size: .
j_call: TRBJ2-1
v_call: TRBV11-3
d_call: TRBD2
cdr3_nt: TGTGCCAGCAGCCGGACTAGCGTCCCCTCCTACAATGAGCAGTTCTTC
cdr3_aa: CASSRTSVPSYNEQFF

clone_size: .
j_call: TRBJ2-3
v_call: TRBV7-9
d_call: TRBD1
cdr3_nt: TGTTCCAGCAGCTTGGGACAGGGGAGAGGTGGCACAGATACGCAGTATTTT
cdr3_aa: CSSSLGQGRGGTDTQYF

clone_size: .
j_call: TRBJ1-1
v_call: TRBV2
d_call: .
cdr3_nt: TGTGCCAGGGAAGGACGGACAAACACTGAAGCTTTCTTT
cdr3_aa: CAREGRTNTEAFF

clone_size: .
j_call: TRBJ1-4
v_call: TRBV27
d_call: TRBD1
cdr3_nt: TGTGCCAGCAGTTTCGAGGGGGCGAAGAATGAAAAACTGTTTTTT
cdr3_aa: CASSFEGAKNEKLFF

clone_size: .
j_call: TRBJ1-1
v_call: TRBV10-2
d_call: .
cdr3_nt: TGCGCCAGCAGTGAGTGGCAGTATGAAGCTTTCTTT
cdr3_aa: CASSEWQYEAFF

clone_size: .
j_call: TRBJ2-5
v_call: TRBV19
d_call: TRBD1
cdr3_nt: TGTGCCAGTAGTAGCTACAGGGGGAGCTTCCAAGAGACCCAGTACTTC
cdr3_aa: CASSSYRGSFQETQYF

clone_size: .
j_call: TRBJ1-5
v_call: TRBV6-1
d_call: .
cdr3_nt: TGTGCCAGCAGTCCACAGGGTGGGAGCAATCAGCCCCAGCATTTT
cdr3_aa: CASSPQGGSNQPQHF

clone_size: once
j_call: TRBJ2-2
v_call: TRBV7-9
d_call: .
cdr3_nt: TGTGCCAGCACCCTACAGACACCTAACACCGGGGAGCTGTTTTTT
cdr3_aa: CASTLQTPNTGELFF

clone_size: .
j_call: TRBJ2-7
v_call: TRBV18
d_call: TRBD1
cdr3_nt: TGTGCCAGCTCACCGGACAGGGACGAGCAGTACTTC
cdr3_aa: CASSPDRDEQYF

clone_size: once
j_call: TRBJ1-1
v_call: TRBV5-1
d_call: TRBD1
cdr3_nt: TGCGCCAGCAGCTGGAGCGGAATGACAGGGGGCGAAGCTTTCTTT
cdr3_aa: CASSWSGMTGGEAFF